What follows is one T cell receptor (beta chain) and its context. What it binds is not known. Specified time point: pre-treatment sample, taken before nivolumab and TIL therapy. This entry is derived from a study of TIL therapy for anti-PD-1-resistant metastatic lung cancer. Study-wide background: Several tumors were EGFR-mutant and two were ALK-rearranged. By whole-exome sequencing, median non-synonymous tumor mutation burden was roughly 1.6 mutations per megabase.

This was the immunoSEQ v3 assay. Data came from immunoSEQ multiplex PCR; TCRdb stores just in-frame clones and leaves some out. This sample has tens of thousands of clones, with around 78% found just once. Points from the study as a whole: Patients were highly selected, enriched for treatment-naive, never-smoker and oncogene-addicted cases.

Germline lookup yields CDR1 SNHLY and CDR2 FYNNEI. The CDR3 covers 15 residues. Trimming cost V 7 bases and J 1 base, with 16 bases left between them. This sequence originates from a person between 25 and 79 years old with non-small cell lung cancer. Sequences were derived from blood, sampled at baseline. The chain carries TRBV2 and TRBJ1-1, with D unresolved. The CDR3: CASTDPPGPNTEAFF. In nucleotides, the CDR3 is TGTGCCAGCACTGATCCCCCAGGCCCGAACACTGAAGCTTTCTTT.